The rows below give T cell receptor beta chains drawn from one sample of a study of tumor and adjacent non-tumor tissue in lung cancer. TCRdb re-called the multiplex PCR reads with MiXCR, one entry per CDR3 protein. This sample yields 100,000 or so distinct CDR3 sequences, of which over 55% are seen a single time; roughly 19% belongs to the top ten. The sample comprised distant non-tumor lung tissue. These receptors all come from a man between 25 and 39 years old with non-small cell lung cancer. The CDR3 runs from the conserved cysteine through the conserved F or W. The D gene is left open where the match is weak. Size tells how often a clone was seen (once, few, many) or the class of an expanded clone, and some rows leave it out.

>TRBJ2-7|few|.|TRBV20-1
CSANQTGRGSYEQYF
TGCAGTGCTAATCAAACGGGCCGGGGGTCTTACGAGCAGTACTTC
>TRBJ2-7|.|TRBD1|TRBV20-1
CSASVGQGFPYEQYF
TGCAGTGCCAGCGTGGGACAGGGTTTTCCTTACGAGCAGTATTTC
>TRBJ2-7|.|.|TRBV6-5
CASGGSGAYEQYF
TGTGCCAGCGGTGGGTCAGGGGCTTACGAGCAGTACTTC
>TRBJ1-2|few|TRBD1|TRBV29-1
CSVDVTGAILGGYTF
TGCAGCGTCGATGTGACAGGGGCGATACTGGGAGGCTACACCTTC
>TRBJ2-7|.|TRBD2|TRBV2
CATRETFGSSGNYEQYF
TGTGCCACAAGAGAAACTTTCGGGAGTAGCGGGAACTACGAGCAGTACTTC
>TRBJ2-7|.|.|TRBV4-2
CAGSPAPGSDYEQYF
TGTGCCGGCAGCCCCGCCCCGGGGTCGGACTACGAGCAGTACTTC
>TRBJ2-5|medium-sized|.|TRBV11-2
CASSLELQEGWGETQYF
TGTGCCAGCAGCTTAGAACTCCAGGAGGGATGGGGAGAGACCCAGTACTTC
>TRBJ1-1|many|.|TRBV20-1
CSARGGAEIEAFF
TGCAGTGCTAGAGGAGGGGCCGAAATCGAAGCTTTCTTT
>TRBJ1-1|.|.|TRBV11-2
CASNPTANTEAFF
TGTGCCAGCAACCCGACGGCGAACACTGAAGCCTTCTTT
>TRBJ2-1|few|TRBD1|TRBV11-1
CVSSLTGSMSAEQFF
TGTGTCAGCAGCCTGACAGGGTCCATGTCTGCCGAGCAGTTCTTC
>TRBJ1-3|.|.|TRBV5-1
CTSSANGALSGNTIYF
TGTACCAGCAGCGCAAACGGGGCGCTCTCTGGAAACACCATATATTTT
>TRBJ1-1|.|TRBD1|TRBV29-1
CSIEVSTGVRGAAFF
TGCAGCATTGAAGTATCTACCGGGGTCAGGGGGGCAGCCTTCTTT
>TRBJ1-5|many|.|TRBV13
CASSLSTGGHQPQHF
TGTGCCAGCAGCTTATCCACAGGAGGTCATCAGCCCCAGCATTTT
>TRBJ2-1|.|TRBD2|TRBV11-2
CASSLGPSGRMNEQSF
TGTGCCAGCAGCTTAGGCCCTAGCGGGAGGATGAATGAGCAGTCCTTC
>TRBJ2-5|many|.|TRBV12-3/TRBV12-4
CASSFPDSQETQYF
TGTGCCAGCAGTTTCCCGGACAGCCAAGAGACCCAGTACTTC
>TRBJ2-3|.|.|TRBV11-1
CASSFEDILRTDTQYF
TGTGCCAGCAGCTTTGAGGACATATTACGCACAGATACGCAATATTTT
>TRBJ2-2|.|.|TRBV6-5
CASSPMGVNSGELFF
TGTGCCAGCAGCCCGATGGGGGTAAATAGCGGGGAGCTGTTTTTT
>TRBJ1-4|.|TRBD1|TRBV20-1
CGASDRGREKLFF
TGCGGTGCTAGTGACAGGGGACGGGAAAAACTGTTTTTT
>TRBJ2-5|.|TRBD2|TRBV20-1
CSARLARETQYF
TGCAGTGCGAGACTAGCGAGAGAGACCCAGTACTTT
>TRBJ2-4|.|.|TRBV6-2/TRBV6-3
CASSPTRGLKDIQYF
TGTGCCAGCAGCCCGACCCGGGGCCTTAAAGACATTCAGTACTTC
>TRBJ2-3|.|TRBD1|TRBV11-1
CASSLVAGTGEADVQYF
TGTGCCAGCAGCTTAGTGGCCGGGACAGGGGAGGCAGATGTGCAGTATTTT
>TRBJ1-4|once|.|TRBV12-3/TRBV12-4
CASARAGFNEKLFF
TGTGCTAGCGCCAGGGCCGGGTTTAATGAAAAACTGTTTTTT
>TRBJ2-5|many|.|TRBV6-1
CASTPQETQYF
TGTGCCAGCACACCGCAAGAGACCCAGTACTTC
>TRBJ2-1|.|.|TRBV4-2
CASSQDSNSYNEQFF
TGTGCCAGCAGCCAAGACTCCAACTCCTACAATGAGCAGTTCTTC
>TRBJ1-6|.|.|TRBV13
CASIKENSPLHF
TGTGCCAGCATAAAGGAGAATTCACCCCTCCACTTT
>TRBJ1-2|large|.|TRBV12-3/TRBV12-4
CASSLGTGYTF
TGTGCCAGCAGTTTAGGGACGGGCTACACCTTC
>TRBJ2-3|few|.|TRBV11-2
CASSLWAPTTDTQYF
TGTGCCAGCAGCTTATGGGCTCCCACCACAGATACGCAGTATTTT
>TRBJ2-2|.|.|TRBV11-2
CASSLAPSGEEHRELFF
TGTGCCAGCAGCTTAGCGCCTTCGGGGGAGGAACACCGGGAGCTGTTTTTT
>TRBJ1-2|.|.|TRBV20-1
CGARDRGDSGYTF
TGCGGTGCTAGAGACCGGGGCGATTCTGGCTACACCTTC
>TRBJ2-1|.|.|TRBV7-9
CASSINMGTYNEQFF
TGTGCCAGCAGCATTAATATGGGAACCTACAATGAGCAGTTCTTC
>TRBJ2-1|.|.|TRBV6-2/TRBV6-3
CASSLTINEQFF
TGTGCCAGCAGCCTGACTATCAATGAGCAATTCTTC
>TRBJ1-5|many|.|TRBV10-2
CASSEQGGQPQHF
TGCGCCAGCAGTGAGCAAGGCGGCCAGCCCCAGCATTTT
>TRBJ2-2|few|.|TRBV10-1
CASGVSNTGELFF
TGCGCCAGCGGGGTATCTAACACCGGGGAGCTGTTTTTT
>TRBJ1-2|many|.|TRBV29-1
CGVESGGHGYTF
TGCGGCGTTGAAAGCGGGGGCCATGGCTACACCTTC
>TRBJ2-1|.|TRBD1|TRBV12-3/TRBV12-4
CVSSLRGNEQFF
TGTGTCAGCAGTCTCAGGGGGAATGAGCAGTTCTTC
>TRBJ2-3|few|.|TRBV9
CASSAEDGHTDTQYF
TGTGCCAGCAGCGCAGAGGACGGACACACAGATACGCAGTATTTT
>TRBJ2-4|many|TRBD2|TRBV20-1
CSAQRGEGVAKNIQYF
TGCAGTGCGCAGAGAGGGGAGGGCGTAGCCAAAAACATTCAGTACTTC
>TRBJ2-7|.|.|TRBV20-1
CIAVGQTYELYF
TGCATTGCTGTGGGACAAACCTACGAGCTGTACTTC
>TRBJ2-7|many|TRBD2|TRBV4-1
CASSQDQWGGYEQYF
TGCGCCAGCAGCCAAGATCAGTGGGGGGGATACGAGCAGTACTTC
>TRBJ1-1|.|.|TRBV5-1
CASMGQGFTEAFF
TGCGCCAGCATGGGCCAGGGTTTTACTGAAGCTTTCTTT
>TRBJ2-5|.|.|TRBV12-3/TRBV12-4
CVSIFVTGETQYF
TGTGTCAGCATTTTTGTAACAGGGGAGACCCAGTACTTC
>TRBJ2-3|.|TRBD2|TRBV20-1
CSARYRAGGLVDTQYF
TGCAGTGCTAGATATCGAGCGGGAGGGCTGGTAGATACGCAGTATTTT
>TRBJ1-2|few|TRBD1|TRBV11-2
CASCQGAGDYGYTF
TGTGCCAGCTGCCAGGGGGCAGGGGACTATGGCTACACCTTC
>TRBJ1-1|.|.|TRBV6-5
CASSYSAGRGIQNTEAFF
TGTGCCAGCAGTTACTCGGCGGGGAGGGGGATTCAGAACACTGAAGCTTTCTTT
>TRBJ1-5|.|.|TRBV6-2/TRBV6-3
CASIAGAEAQPQHF
TGTGCCAGCATCGCAGGGGCTGAGGCTCAGCCCCAGCATTTT
>TRBJ1-2|.|.|TRBV4-2
CASSPPQRGPGYTF
TGTGCTAGCAGCCCCCCTCAGCGCGGGCCTGGCTACACCTTC
>TRBJ2-3|.|TRBD2|TRBV29-1
CSVRGTNGGVKDTQYF
TGCAGCGTGAGGGGGACTAACGGGGGGGTTAAAGATACACAGTATTTT
>TRBJ1-3|few|TRBD1|TRBV11-2
CASSSTGAPGNTIYF
TGTGCCAGCAGCTCAACAGGGGCCCCGGGAAACACCATATATTTT